This TCR beta chain is from a study of T cells in Graves' hyperthyroidism and ophthalmopathy (dated by TCRdb to the late 2010s). Turning to the overall study: Peripheral blood samples were taken at the time of initial diagnosis, prior to any treatment. A discovery cohort of around 98 patients, roughly 45 with Graves' ophthalmopathy and approximately 60 with stable Graves' hyperthyroidism, was used to find distinguishing TCR V-J signatures. Prospective prediction of ophthalmopathy was tested in an independent validation cohort of some 20 hyperthyroidism patients and 17 patients who later progressed to ophthalmopathy. The approximately 100 discovery patients were divided at random into training and test sets in a 7:3 ratio. In several Graves' hyperthyroidism patients, the study also compared T-cell repertoires from thyroid tissue with T-cell repertoires from blood. After blood sampling, hyperthyroidism patients were treated with methimazole at a starting dose of 30 mg daily, and ophthalmopathy patients were treated with high-dose intravenous methylprednisolone. TCR Vbeta CDR3 sequencing of some 140 peripheral blood samples (approximately 44 ophthalmopathy, around 80 hyperthyroidism and approximately 17 progressor patients) is reported in the paper. The full study reports these points: During validation, the model predicted progression to ophthalmopathy a median of approximately 7 months ahead of onset, with 70.59% sensitivity and 72% to 80% specificity. Ophthalmopathy was separated from stable hyperthyroidism by a 13 V-J signature model, with approximately 86% sensitivity and 81% to 82% specificity obtained in cross-validation and 80%/75% obtained in testing. No statistical method was used to set the sample size in advance, and investigators knew the group allocation. Most expanded thyroid clonotypes (frequency above 0.001) were also detected in blood, suggesting blood repertoires may reflect thyroid immune responses.

Amplification of TCR beta CDR3 regions was carried out from RNA transcripts. A first-round RT-PCR of the TCR CDR3 used the HTBI primer set with the Qiagen OneStep RT-PCR kit. Libraries were constructed in a second round of multiplex PCR, after which size selection and purification were carried out. The libraries were sequenced on an Illumina HiSeq2000 using paired-end 100 bp reads. Per the authors' processing: Raw data were processed with SOAPnuke, discarding reads with adapters, uncalled bases, mean Phred below 15, or no exact constant-primer or identifier match. High-quality paired reads were merged using COPE v1.2.5, and each unique nucleotide sequence was defined as a clonotype. MiTCR v1.1 was used to align clonotypes to the IMGT TRBV, TRBD and TRBJ reference segments. Only V-J combinations with frequency above 0.0001, covering 99% to 99.2% of repertoires, were analysed. A TCS score was defined as the ratio of F50 (clonal expansion) to E x V (chaos), with BLOSUM62-based TCRdist applied between CDR3 peptides within each V-J. Welch's t-statistics and random forest reduced fewer than 550 V-J features to roughly 13, which were used in a naive Bayes classifier (R e1071). Thyroid-blood repertoire similarity was quantified with the Morisita-Horn index. The raw public data were reprocessed by TCRdb itself: fastp quality trimming at Q25, MiXCR clonotype calling, in-frame beta chains only. Identical CDR3 protein sequences are pooled into one entry, listed with their most common genes and DNA. It is TCRdb's table, rather than the study itself, that gives the V and J calls and clone size. In this sample the table shows 700,000 to 950,000 distinct CDR3 sequences, 35% of which occur a single time. The ten biggest clones cover around 30% of the sample.

CDR1 SGHTA and CDR2 FQGNSA were looked up in the germline V gene. Including cysteine and phenylalanine, the CDR3 has 15 amino acids. Only the CDR3 DNA is retained, 45 bases long and in frame from the first base. V is trimmed back by 4 bases and J by 5 bases, and the junction contains 3 bases that no gene match accounts for. A single count supports this clonotype. Its antigen is not yet known. There are no base qualities to consult, and no much larger clone falls within one base. One read offers little support. A patient counted as having stable Graves' hyperthyroidism if no progression to ophthalmopathy occurred over 18 months of follow-up. Hyperthyroidism patients were newly diagnosed, with disease duration under 2 months, and aged 18 to 65 years. Exclusion was applied to patients with uncontrolled infections, other autoimmune diseases, pregnancy or lactation. Diagnoses relied on clinical symptoms, serum thyroxine and TRAb, thyroid ultrasound and orbital computed tomography. Ficoll-Paque density gradient centrifugation was used to isolate PBMCs from 9.5 to 10 ml of fresh peripheral blood. Total RNA was extracted using Trizol reagent, and RNA quality was assessed on an Agilent 2100 Bioanalyzer.

The V gene is TRBV7-2 and the J gene is TRBJ2-5; TRBD2 agrees with 14 junctional bases. The source material was blood. This receptor was identified in a woman between 40 and 50 years old with Graves' hyperthyroidism. At the DNA level, the sequence is TGTGCCAGCAGCTGCCGGACTAGCGGGAGGGAGACCCAGTACTTC. It encodes CASSCRTSGRETQYF.